This T cell receptor beta chain comes out of a study of cytotoxic CD8 clonotypes in ibrutinib-treated CLL. About the study: After treatment lasting a median about 13 months, range 6 to 36, response samples were collected. Study-wide findings and caveats: Contraction or stability on treatment was seen for public clonotypes, which were uncommon. Clonality increased at ibrutinib response and stayed stable in sustained remission. At progression, however, it fell back toward baseline. While tracking circulating CD8+ T-cell counts, baseline clonality exceeded that of age-matched healthy donors.

This table comes from immunoSEQ multiplex PCR, and its TCRdb copy is limited to in-frame clones, with some not included. The sample holds about 160,000 clones, roughly 88% seen once. The germline V gene encodes CDR1 SGHAT and CDR2 FQNNGV. This CDR3 is built from 14 residues. V was pared by 5 bases and J by 3 bases, with 11 bases between. This clone was observed a handful of times. No antigen is known for it. The specimen was PBMCs, collected at disease progression, from a patient treated with ibrutinib. This chain uses TRBV11-2 with TRBJ2-1; D ambiguous. The clonotype was recovered from a human donor with chronic lymphocytic leukemia. CDR3 coding DNA: TGTGCCAGCAGCCTTTTGGGTGTCTACAATGAGCAGTTCTTC. Translation: CASSLLGVYNEQFF.